This TCR beta chain comes out of a study of glioma-infiltrating T cells. Ten or more counts support this clonotype. The CDR3 consists of 17 residues. Trimming took off 7 bases at V and 0 bases at J, with 21 bases between the two ends. The germline CDR1 and CDR2 sequences are ENHRY and SYGVKD. Amplification of TCR alpha and beta CDR3 regions from RNA used iRepertoire nested multiplex PCR. TCRdb analysed the multiplex PCR reads with MiXCR anew, one entry per CDR3 protein. There are 4,500 to 6,000 distinct CDR3 sequences in the sample; around 29% occur only once, and around 7.5% lies in the top ten. J is TRBJ1-1 and V is TRBV10-3; D is unresolved. This TCR came from a human donor with low-grade glioma or glioblastoma, undergoing nonglioma brain surgery, or in good health (not recorded which). Sequencing used glioma tissue, nonneoplastic brain tissue, or PBMCs (not recorded which). The CDR3 sequence is CAIKSQEGGSLNTEAFF. CDR3 sequence (DNA): TGTGCCATCAAATCTCAAGAAGGAGGGTCCCTGAACACTGAAGCTTTCTTT.